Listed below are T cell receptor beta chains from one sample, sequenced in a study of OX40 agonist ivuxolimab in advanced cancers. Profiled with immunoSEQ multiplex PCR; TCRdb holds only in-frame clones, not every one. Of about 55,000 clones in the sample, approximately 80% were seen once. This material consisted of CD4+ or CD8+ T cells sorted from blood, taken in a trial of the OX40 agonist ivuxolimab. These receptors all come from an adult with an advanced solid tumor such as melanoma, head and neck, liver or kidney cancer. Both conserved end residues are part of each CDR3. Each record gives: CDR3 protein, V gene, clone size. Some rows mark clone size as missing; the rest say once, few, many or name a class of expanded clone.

CASSGPETRAYGYTF | TRBV6-1 | medium-sized
CASSLALAADTQYF | TRBV7-2 | few
CASSQDLRERNIQYF | TRBV4-1 | -
CASSSDRGGTEAFF | TRBV5-1 | -
CASSWARDQPQHF | TRBV19 | -
CASSPTGQAYGYTF | TRBV6-6 | few
CSVGHETQYF | TRBV29-1 | once
CASSDYGATGELFF | TRBV9 | -
CASSSTGGTDTQYF | TRBV5-4 | once
CASSFVTSGRPKQFF | TRBV7-9 | -
CASLPIGTGDYGYTF | TRBV27 | -
CASYAPGGGRNQAEKLFF | TRBV19 | -
CASRRQGATDTQYF | TRBV5-1 | -
CASSFGASTEQFF | TRBV11-3 | few
CASSREYSGNTIYF | TRBV6-5 | -
CASSYVPSLNYNEQFF | TRBV6-5 | -
CASSLDGGLYGYTF | TRBV5-1 | -
CASSLRLAANNEQFF | TRBV7-8 | -
CASKGTGDASNYGYTF | TRBV10-2 | -
CASNTGPIGQPQHF | TRBV19 | -
CASSLVGAGGKEDEKLFF | TRBV7-8 | -
CASSPRAAYEQYF | TRBV18 | -
CAWSDGPSPYNEQFF | TRBV30 | few
CASSPFSNKGQGTYEQYF | TRBV27 | few
CASSLLFAADTQYF | TRBV7-2 | few
CASSEDRGMNTEAFF | TRBV2 | -
CASLLAGIGTQYF | TRBV7-9 | -
CASSPTTGGVEKLFF | TRBV5-6 | -
CASSVASGGAGYGYTF | TRBV9 | -
CASSEGSVGLRGTEAFF | TRBV2 | few
CASSVLAGGPQETQYF | TRBV9 | -
CASSITGQGNYGYTF | TRBV19 | -
CASRTRDTSNQPQHF | TRBV6-1 | -
CASSWTSGVRSYEQYF | TRBV5-1 | -
CASSARSTETSNQPQHF | TRBV23-1 | -
CASSPGTGDYGYTF | TRBV7-9 | -
CASSVRLAGWDEQFF | TRBV27 | once
CATRTGSGNTIYF | TRBV15 | few
CASSFGTSGLNTQYF | TRBV13 | -
CASSGRQGNINTEAFF | TRBV9 | -
CASSQTSGVYNEQFF | TRBV7-2 | -
CASSGTAGGTDTQYF | TRBV9 | medium-sized
CASSLQEGTETFF | TRBV7-9 | once
CASSPDRDGTQYF | TRBV18 | -
CASSGRPGDFSYEQYF | TRBV6-1 | once
CASSVASGRLTGELFF | TRBV9 | -
CASSLSQGITEAFF | TRBV5-1 | -
CASEQGGSGNTIYF | TRBV18 | -
CASSLGGNYNEQFF | TRBV11-2 | -
CASSPLAGGLPYNEQFF | TRBV27 | -
CASSLGTSDTQYF | TRBV7-2 | -
CAWSPLWGGSTDTQYF | TRBV30 | few
CASSRGLAGSYNEQFF | TRBV2 | -
CASSQDSGGGNQPQHF | TRBV4-1 | -
CASSSAQSSYNEQFF | TRBV7-3 | few